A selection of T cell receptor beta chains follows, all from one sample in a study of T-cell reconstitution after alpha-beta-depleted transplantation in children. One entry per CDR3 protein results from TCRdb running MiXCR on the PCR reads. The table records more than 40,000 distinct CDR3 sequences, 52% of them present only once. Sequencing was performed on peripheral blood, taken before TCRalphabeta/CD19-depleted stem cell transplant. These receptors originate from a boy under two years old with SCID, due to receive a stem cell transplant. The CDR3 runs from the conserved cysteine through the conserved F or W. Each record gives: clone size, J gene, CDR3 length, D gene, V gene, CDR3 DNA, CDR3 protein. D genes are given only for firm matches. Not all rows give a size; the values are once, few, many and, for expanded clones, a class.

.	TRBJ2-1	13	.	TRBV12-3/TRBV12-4	TGTGCCAGCAGTTTTACAGGGATTAATGAGCAGTTCTTC	CASSFTGINEQFF
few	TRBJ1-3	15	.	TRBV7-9	TGTGCCAGCAGCCACCAACAGGACTCTGGAAACACCATATATTTT	CASSHQQDSGNTIYF
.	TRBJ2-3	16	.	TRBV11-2	TGTGCCAGCAGCTTTTCTCTAGCGCCAGCCCCGGATACGCAGTATTTT	CASSFSLAPAPDTQYF
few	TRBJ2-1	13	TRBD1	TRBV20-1	TGCAGCGCGACAGGGGCCCTTTACAATGAGCAGTTCTTC	CSATGALYNEQFF
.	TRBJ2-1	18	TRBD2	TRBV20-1	TGCAGTGTAGGGGTTCCAGCGGGGGCCCTAAATTTCTACAATGAGCAGTTCTTC	CSVGVPAGALNFYNEQFF
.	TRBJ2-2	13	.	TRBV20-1	TGCAGTGCTAGAGATCGAATTGATTCGGAGCTGTTTTTT	CSARDRIDSELFF
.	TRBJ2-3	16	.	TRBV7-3	TGTGCCAACAGCCCGGAAATAGCCGCTAGCACAGATACGCAGTATTTT	CANSPEIAASTDTQYF
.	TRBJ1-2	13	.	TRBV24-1	TGTGCCACCAGTGATCCGGGCACGGCTTCTTTCACCTTC	CATSDPGTASFTF
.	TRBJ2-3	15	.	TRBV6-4	TGTGCCAGCAGTGATTCGGACGAAAGCACAGATACGCAGTATTTT	CASSDSDESTDTQYF
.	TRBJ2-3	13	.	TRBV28	TGTGCCGCGAGTTCCGGGCGAACAGATACGCAGTATTTT	CAASSGRTDTQYF
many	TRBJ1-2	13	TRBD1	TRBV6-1	TGTGCCAGCAGCGGGACAGGGAACTATGGCTACACCTTC	CASSGTGNYGYTF
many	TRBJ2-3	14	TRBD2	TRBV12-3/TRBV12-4	TGTGCCAGCTTAATAGCGGGGGGGACAGATACGCAGTATTTT	CASLIAGGTDTQYF
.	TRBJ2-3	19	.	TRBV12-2	TGTGCAAGTCGTTGCCTATTTCCTTGGACTAGCGGATACACAGATACGCAGTATTTT	CASRCLFPWTSGYTDTQYF
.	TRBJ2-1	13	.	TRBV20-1	TGCAGTGCTAGAGGGGGGGCGGGAAATGAGCAGTTCTTC	CSARGGAGNEQFF
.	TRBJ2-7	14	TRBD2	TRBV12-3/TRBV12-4	TGTGCCAGCAGTCCCTACGGGGGGACCTACGAGCAGTACTTC	CASSPYGGTYEQYF
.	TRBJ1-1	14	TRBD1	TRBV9	TGTGCCAGCAGCGTCCTGACAGGGGGCGGGGGAGCTTTCTTT	CASSVLTGGGGAFF